The rows below give T cell receptor beta chains drawn from one sample of a study of blood T cells in healthy people across ages. Each CDR3 protein is one row after TCRdb ran MiXCR on the 5' RACE reads. The profile covers approximately 320,000 distinct CDR3 sequences, with less than 30% appearing a single time and 29% taken by the ten largest. Sequencing was performed on blood. The receptors derive from a woman aged 70-85 years in good health. Each CDR3 is given with its conserved first and last residue. Each record gives: J gene, D gene, V gene, clone size, CDR3 DNA, CDR3 protein. D genes are given only for firm matches. Size tells how often a clone was seen (once, few, many) or the class of an expanded clone, and some rows leave it out.

>TRBJ1-4|.|TRBV28|.
TGTGCCAGCAGTTCATCCAGGGTCTTTGAAAAACTGTTTTTT
CASSSSRVFEKLFF
>TRBJ1-4|TRBD1|TRBV15|.
TGTGCCACCAGCAGAGGACAGGGGGCGGGTAATGAAAAACTGTTTTTT
CATSRGQGAGNEKLFF
>TRBJ2-2|TRBD1|TRBV7-3|.
TGTGCCAGCACACCGGGACAGGCGAACACCGGGGAGCTGTTTTTT
CASTPGQANTGELFF
>TRBJ2-7|.|TRBV27|.
TGTGCCACCTCCCTGGGACTCCACTACGAGCAGTACTTC
CATSLGLHYEQYF
>TRBJ2-6|.|TRBV5-1|.
TGCGCCAGCAGCTTGACGGGGAACTCTGGGGCCAACGTCCTGACTTTC
CASSLTGNSGANVLTF
>TRBJ1-2|.|TRBV6-6|.
TGTGCCAGCAGCTTTGACAGGACCTATGGCTACACCTTC
CASSFDRTYGYTF
>TRBJ2-7|.|TRBV7-8|.
TGTGCCAGCAGCTTAGATTTCGAGTCGGCCGGGTGGCCCTACGAGCAGTACTTC
CASSLDFESAGWPYEQYF
>TRBJ2-6|TRBD1|TRBV12-3/TRBV12-4|many
TGTGCCAGCAGCCCTAACAGGGGTGGTGTCTCTGGGGCCAACGTCCTGACTTTC
CASSPNRGGVSGANVLTF
>TRBJ1-1|.|TRBV11-3|few
TGTGCCAGCAGCTTAGACCCCCAGGGCGGCGCTTTCTTT
CASSLDPQGGAFF
>TRBJ2-5|.|TRBV28|.
TGTGCCAGCAGCCCGAAAGTGCGAGCAGAGACCCAGTACTTC
CASSPKVRAETQYF
>TRBJ2-5|.|TRBV28|.
TGTGCCAGCAGGTCCAGTCAAGAGACCCAGTACTTC
CASRSSQETQYF
>TRBJ1-2|.|TRBV3-1|.
TGTGCCAGCAGCCTACCTTCGGAGTCACTCTCCTTC
CASSLPSESLSF
>TRBJ2-1|TRBD2|TRBV20-1|few
TGCAGTGCTAGGAGGGCGGGACTAGCCAATGAGCAGTTCTTC
CSARRAGLANEQFF
>TRBJ2-3|.|TRBV7-2|few
TGTGCCAGCAGCTTATTGAAGGCGAGCACAGATACGCAGTATTTT
CASSLLKASTDTQYF